The 28 T cell receptor beta chains below were found in one sample sequenced in a study of response to subunit inactivated influenza vaccine. TCRdb re-analysed the RT-PCR reads in MiXCR, keeping a single row per CDR3 protein. The table has about 650,000 distinct CDR3 sequences, around 15% seen once. Here the sequenced sample was PBMCs from blood, taken roughly 2 weeks before vaccination. Receptors were obtained from a man aged 50 to 60 who received an inactivated influenza vaccine.

This clonotype was found a few times. The chain couples TRBV12-3 or TRBV12-4 to TRBJ2-7; D call uncertain. This CDR3 contains 14 residues. The V and J ends lost 4 bases and 5 bases respectively, with 15 bases between them. CDR3 sequence (DNA): TGTGCCAGCAGTTCTCCCCCTACAGAAAACGAGCAGTACTTC. Translated: CASSSPPTENEQYF.

This chain links TRBV25-1 with TRBJ2-3; 9 bases align to TRBD2. Unmatched junction bases numbered 5, after V lost 8 bases and J lost 5 bases. This CDR3 has 13 residues. The germline gives CDR1 MGHDK, CDR2 SYGVNS. In DNA form, the CDR3 reads TGTGCCAGCGGTAGCGGGAGAATAGATACGCAGTATTTT. It codes for CASGSGRIDTQYF.

This sequence joins TRBV3-1 and TRBJ1-4, with D hard to call. The germline gives CDR1 LGHDT, CDR2 YNNKEL (reference sequence). The CDR3 is 15 residues long. Trimming stripped 1 base from V and 7 bases from J, with 13 bases between. The CDR3 nucleotides read TGTGCCAGCAGCCAAGGGCGGGTCGAGAGTGAAAAACTGTTTTTT. Its protein product is CASSQGRVESEKLFF.

J is TRBJ1-5 and V is TRBV19; TRBD1 matches 9 bases. V lost 6 bases to trimming and J lost 9 bases; unmatched junction nucleotides: 12. The CDR3 runs 15 residues. Germline CDR1 reads LNHDA; CDR2 reads SQIVND (reference sequence). The CDR3 DNA follows: TGTGCCAGTAGCCCCACAGGGGGCGGAACGGGGCCCCAGCATTTT. It yields the protein CASSPTGGGTGPQHF.

The sample holds many counts of this clonotype. CDR3 in DNA: TGTGCCAGCAGCTGGACAGCCCGGGGCACTGAAGCTTTCTTT. Its translation: CASSWTARGTEAFF. V and J are TRBV12-3 or TRBV12-4 and TRBJ1-1; TRBD1 might be the D (6 bases). V was pared by 6 bases and J by 4 bases, with 15 bases between. The CDR3 runs to 14 residues.

This clonotype was counted a few times. The chain carries TRBV6-1 and TRBJ1-1; tentatively, D is TRBD1 (6 bases). The V gene lost 5 bases and the J gene lost 4 bases, with 14 bases spanning the gap. Germline CDR1 is MNHNS and CDR2 is SASEGT. CDR3 size: 14 residues. CDR3 bases: TGTGCCAGCAGTCCGGGACACTGGGGCACTGAAGCTTTCTTT. Encoded protein: CASSPGHWGTEAFF.

This clonotype has more than one count but fewer than ten. V usage is TRBV28 and J usage is TRBJ2-1, with no clear D. Germline V gene data show CDR1 as MDHEN and CDR2 as SYDVKM. Trimming cost V 6 bases and J 7 bases, with 10 bases left between them. This CDR3 is built from 12 residues. In DNA, the CDR3 is TGTGCCAGCAGCTCTTCGTTGAATGAGCAGTTCTTC. It encodes CASSSSLNEQFF.

The chain is built from TRBV12-3 or TRBV12-4 and TRBJ2-5, with a possible D match to TRBD1 (6 bases). The J call may not be correct, given that the DNA end is closer to TRBJ2-1. The CDR3 contains 13 residues. Here the CDR3 reads CASKEQGQETQFF. The CDR3 DNA reads TGTGCCAGCAAGGAACAGGGTCAAGAGACCCAGTTCTTC.

V usage is TRBV29-1 and J usage is TRBJ1-1; TRBD1 aligns across 10 bases. The CDR3 loop spans 13 amino acids. Germline loops: CDR1 SQVTM, CDR2 ANQGSEA. The J segment lost 5 bases and the V segment lost 6 bases, leaving 6 bases of the junction unmatched. The CDR3 coding sequence is TGCAGCGTGACGGGACAGGGGCGTACTGAAGCTTTCTTT. Its protein product is CSVTGQGRTEAFF.

The V gene is TRBV6-2 or TRBV6-3, the J gene TRBJ2-5; 9 nucleotides match TRBD2. The CDR3 contains 17 residues. CDR1 is MNHEY, CDR2 SVGEGT, per germline. Trimming at V came to 5 bases and at J to 5 bases, leaving 15 bases not matched to a gene. CDR3 in amino acids: CASSTQRGDEPRETQYF. The CDR3 nucleotides read TGTGCCAGCAGTACCCAGCGGGGGGATGAGCCCCGCGAGACCCAGTACTTC.

This CDR3 reads CSARSLAGFEQYF. The CDR3 DNA reads TGCAGTGCTAGATCTCTAGCGGGGTTCGAGCAGTACTTC. The chain combines TRBV20-1 with TRBJ2-7; 9 bases are a match to TRBD2. Germline lookup yields CDR1 DFQATT and CDR2 SNEGSKA (reference sequence). Trimming cost V 2 bases and J 6 bases; bases outside gene matches: 5. CDR3 length equals 13 residues.

This clonotype has a handful of counts. This chain joins TRBV11-1 and TRBJ2-1; D uncertain. Trimming left V 5 bases short and J 4 bases short, with 12 bases between. The length of the CDR3 is 14 residues. Per the germline V gene, CDR1 is SGHAT and CDR2 is FQDESV (reference sequence). CDR3 nucleotide sequence: TGTGCCAGCAGCCGGCAGGTCGAGTACAATGAGCAGTTCTTC. Translating it yields CASSRQVEYNEQFF.

This chain connects TRBV7-6 to TRBJ2-1; D unclear. CDR3 size: 14 residues. V gave up 3 bases and J gave up 5 bases, with 11 bases separating them. Per the germline V gene, CDR1 is SGHVS and CDR2 is FNYEAQ. The CDR3, as DNA: TGTGCCAGCAGCTTGAGGATTGGGGACAATGAGCAGTTCTTC. Its translation: CASSLRIGDNEQFF.

In this sample, this clonotype turned up a few times. CDR3 sequence: CASSQDREGQDTEAFF. The CDR3 DNA reads as TGTGCCAGCAGCCAAGATCGGGAGGGACAGGACACTGAAGCTTTCTTT. The rearrangement links TRBV3-1 to TRBJ1-1; 8 bases line up with TRBD1. Looked up from germline, CDR1 is LGHDT and CDR2 is YNNKEL (reference sequence). With 0 bases clipped from V and 3 bases from J, the junction kept 6 bases outside the gene matches. The CDR3 is made up of 16 amino acids.

Only a few counts were recorded for this clonotype. This sequence joins TRBV20-1 and TRBJ2-1; 8 nucleotides agree with TRBD2. The CDR3 covers 14 residues. The J segment lost 5 bases and the V segment lost 3 bases, leaving 6 bases of the junction unmatched. CDR1 and CDR2 (germline): DFQATT, SNEGSKA (reference sequence). The CDR3, as DNA: TGCAGTGCTAGCAGCGGGAGAAGGGACAATGAGCAGTTCTTC. Encoded protein: CSASSGRRDNEQFF.

The chain links TRBV6-5 to TRBJ2-7; TRBD1 matches at 11 bases. V gave up 1 base and J gave up 5 bases; unmatched junction bases: 7. The length of the CDR3 is 16 residues. Germline V lookup: CDR1 MNHEY, CDR2 SVGAGI. The CDR3 nucleotides read TGTGCCAGCAGTTACTGGGACAGGGGGGTCTACGACGAGCAGTACTTC. Protein product: CASSYWDRGVYDEQYF.

This rearrangement joins TRBV4-3 to TRBJ2-5, with D perhaps TRBD1 (5 bases). Trimming cost V 0 bases and J 5 bases, with 13 bases left between them. This CDR3 comprises 15 residues. Looked up from germline, CDR1 is LGHNA and CDR2 is YSLEER. CDR3 region: CASSQDKGRWETQYF. The CDR3 DNA follows: TGCGCCAGCAGCCAAGATAAGGGGCGGTGGGAGACCCAGTACTTC.

This clonotype appeared a few times. The chain has TRBV12-3 or TRBV12-4 and TRBJ2-4, with unresolved D. The CDR3 is 12 amino acids. V dropped 5 bases and J dropped 4 bases, with 6 bases sitting between them. The CDR3 protein is CASSPNKNIQYF. Here the CDR3 DNA reads TGTGCCAGCAGTCCGAATAAAAACATTCAGTACTTC.

The chain combines TRBV19 with TRBJ1-2; D gene unclear. Per the germline V gene, CDR1 is LNHDA and CDR2 is SQIVND (reference sequence). The V end lost 7 bases, the J end lost 4 bases, and 7 bases lay between the germline ends. The CDR3 is made up of 11 amino acids. The CDR3, as DNA: TGTGCCAGTACCCCCACCTATGGCTACACCTTC. It yields the protein CASTPTYGYTF.

This clonotype was counted many times. The V call is TRBV7-2, the J call TRBJ2-2; 8 bases line up with TRBD1. The CDR3 contains 15 residues. Germline trimming cut 1 base from V and 5 bases from J; bases unmatched to any gene: 3. CDR1 and CDR2 (germline): SGHTA, FQGNSA. The CDR3, as DNA: TGTGCCAGCAGCTTAGGGACAGGGAGGACCGGGGAGCTGTTTTTT. As protein: CASSLGTGRTGELFF.

The rearrangement uses TRBV20-1 and TRBJ1-6, with D hard to call. The CDR3 is 12 residues long. Trimming stripped 0 bases from V and 10 bases from J, with 7 bases between. Germline V gives CDR1 DFQATT, CDR2 SNEGSKA (reference sequence). The CDR3 loop reads CSARDLASPLHF. CDR3 DNA sequence: TGCAGTGCTAGAGATCTGGCATCACCCCTCCACTTT.

This chain connects TRBV20-1 to TRBJ2-3; D is unclear. The CDR3 is made up of 13 amino acids. V dropped 5 bases and J dropped 2 bases, with 11 bases sitting between them. Per germline, CDR1 DFQATT and CDR2 SNEGSKA (reference sequence). Here the CDR3 reads CSAGPGLTDTQYF. The CDR3 DNA reads as TGCAGTGCTGGGCCGGGCCTCACAGATACGCAGTATTTT.

This clonotype was recorded many times. The CDR3, as DNA: TGCGCCAGCAGCTTTGGGACAGGGGGCGGGAAGAATGAGCAGTTCTTC. Translated, it gives CASSFGTGGGKNEQFF. This sequence joins TRBV5-1 and TRBJ2-1; 12 bases agree with TRBD1. This CDR3 comprises 16 residues. V trimming: 2 bases; J trimming: 7 bases; junction bases outside the gene matches: 7. The germline CDR1 and CDR2 sequences are SGHRS and YFSETQ.

This clonotype was found a few times. V is TRBV9 and J is TRBJ2-1; D might be TRBD2 (5 bases). Germline CDR1 and CDR2: SGDLS and YYNGEE. Trimming took off 0 bases at V and 7 bases at J, with 11 bases between the two ends. The CDR3 spans 14 residues. The CDR3 DNA reads as TGTGCCAGCAGCGTAGAAGGACTTCCGAATGAGCAGTTCTTC. Amino acids: CASSVEGLPNEQFF.

This clonotype was seen a handful of times. This sequence joins TRBV6-2 or TRBV6-3 and TRBJ2-1, with 8 bases identical to TRBD1. Unmatched junction bases numbered 10, after V lost 8 bases and J lost 10 bases. The length of the CDR3 is 13 residues. CDR1 and CDR2 from the germline V gene are MNHEY and SVGEGT. In nucleotides, the CDR3 is TGTGCCAGCGCCCTCCCGACAGGGGTCGAGCAGTTCTTC. Translating it yields CASALPTGVEQFF.

This clonotype turned up a few times. Written as DNA, the CDR3 is TGTGCCAGCAGCTCGGGACTAGTTGGTTACAATGAGCAGTTCTTC. Translating it yields CASSSGLVGYNEQFF. The chain recombines TRBV7-9 with TRBJ2-1; 8 bases fit TRBD2. The CDR3 sequence is 15 residues long. The V segment lost 4 bases and the J segment 4 bases; nucleotides outside the gene matches: 6. Germline V CDR1 and CDR2: SEHNR, FQNEAQ (reference sequence).

The genes are TRBV2 and TRBJ2-1; D is tentatively TRBD1 or TRBD2 (5 bases each). The length of the CDR3 is 12 residues. Trimming removed 2 bases at V and 15 bases at J, with 14 bases between. Germline-derived CDR1 and CDR2 are SNHLY and FYNNEI. For the CDR3, the DNA is TGTGCCAGCAGTGAAATTCCGGGGCGTACGTTCTTC. Residues: CASSEIPGRTFF.

The chain carries TRBV30 and TRBJ2-3; 8 bases match TRBD2. The junction had 8 bases not matched to a gene; V was cut back by 3 bases and J by 3 bases. CDR1 and CDR2 (germline): GTSNPN, SVGIG (reference sequence). The CDR3 has 15 residues. The chain's CDR3 is CAWSGAGGVTDTQYF. CDR3 bases: TGTGCCTGGAGCGGGGCGGGGGGTGTGACAGATACGCAGTATTTT.